The entry that follows covers one T cell receptor beta chain sequence. Its antigen specificity is not known. No base qualities exist here, and no much larger clone lies one base off it. The data were obtained in a study of T cells in Graves' hyperthyroidism and ophthalmopathy (dated by TCRdb to between 2017 and 2020). Some background on the complete study: Peripheral blood samples were taken at the time of initial diagnosis, prior to any treatment. The 100 discovery patients were randomly split 7:3 into training and test sets. Whether ophthalmopathy could be predicted prospectively was tested in an independent validation cohort made up of 18 to 20 hyperthyroidism patients plus 17 patients who later progressed to ophthalmopathy. Thyroid tissue and blood T-cell repertoires from six Graves' hyperthyroidism patients were also compared in the study. Once sampling was done, hyperthyroidism patients were given methimazole at a starting dose of 30 mg daily, whereas ophthalmopathy patients were given high-dose intravenous methylprednisolone. TCR V-J signatures able to tell the groups apart were searched for in a discovery cohort of 90 to 100 patients, of whom around 42 had Graves' ophthalmopathy and 57 had stable Graves' hyperthyroidism. The paper reports TCR Vbeta CDR3 sequencing of about 140 peripheral blood samples: some 41 ophthalmopathy, under 80 hyperthyroidism and 17 progressor patients. The research as a whole found: Blood samples also contained most of the expanded thyroid clonotypes (frequency above 0.001), which suggests that blood repertoires may reflect thyroid immune responses. In validation, the model predicted progression to ophthalmopathy a median of around six months before onset, with about 71% sensitivity and just under 75% specificity. No statistical method was used to set the sample size in advance, and investigators knew the group allocation. In cross-validation, a model built on a 13 V-J signature told ophthalmopathy apart from stable hyperthyroidism with 85% to 90% sensitivity and roughly 82% specificity, and in testing the same model reached 80%/75%.

TCR beta CDR3 regions were amplified from RNA transcripts. For the first round of RT-PCR on the TCR CDR3, the HTBI primer set was used together with the Qiagen OneStep RT-PCR kit. Libraries were constructed in a second round of multiplex PCR, after which size selection and purification were carried out. Paired-end sequencing of the libraries was performed with 100 bp reads on an Illumina HiSeq2000. Turning to the authors' computational methods: Raw data were processed with SOAPnuke, discarding reads with adapters, uncalled bases, mean Phred below 15, or no exact constant-primer or identifier match. COPE v1.2.5 was used to merge the high-quality paired reads, and each unique nucleotide sequence was defined as a clonotype. Clonotypes were aligned to IMGT TRBV, TRBD and TRBJ reference segments using MiTCR v1.1. Analysis was restricted to V-J combinations with a frequency above 0.0001, which covered roughly 99% of repertoires. The TCS score was defined as F50 (clonal expansion) divided by E x V (chaos), with BLOSUM62-based TCRdist calculated between CDR3 peptides within each V-J. Welch's t-statistics and random forest reduced approximately 520 V-J features to fewer than 15, which were used in a naive Bayes classifier (R e1071). TCRdb reran the public reads through fastp at Q25 and MiXCR, keeping productive beta chains. All rows with the same CDR3 protein become a single entry with the most common DNA and genes. Here the V and J calls rest on TCRdb's processing, not on the authors' analysis. This sample has around 340,000 distinct CDR3 sequences in its table, and approximately 18% of those were observed once. The ten largest clones add up to around a third of the sample.

Hyperthyroidism patients were newly diagnosed, had a disease duration of under 2 months, and were aged 18 to 65 years. Any patient with an uncontrolled infection, another autoimmune disease, pregnancy or lactation was excluded. Diagnoses were based on clinical symptoms, serum thyroxine and TRAb, thyroid ultrasound and orbital computed tomography. For progressor patients, blood was drawn at the first diagnosis of hyperthyroidism, before any ophthalmopathy symptoms had appeared. PBMCs were separated from roughly 10 ml of fresh peripheral blood using Ficoll-Paque density gradient centrifugation. Progressor patients were first diagnosed with Graves' hyperthyroidism and then developed ophthalmopathy during follow-up. Total RNA was extracted using Trizol reagent, and RNA quality was assessed on an Agilent 2100 Bioanalyzer. CDR1 and CDR2, per the germline V gene, are SNHLY and FYNNEI. The CDR3 contains 15 residues, cysteine and phenylalanine counted. Just CDR3 DNA is preserved here, 45 bases in frame from base 1. Relative to germline, V is missing 6 bases and J is missing 0 bases, with 3 bases of the junction outside any gene match.

The V and J segments used are TRBV2 and TRBJ2-3, with 10 junctional bases fitting TRBD2. Sample: blood. This clonotype originated in a woman aged 25 to 39 with Graves' hyperthyroidism that later progressed to Graves' ophthalmopathy. CDR3 loop: CASRASGSSTDTQYF. The DNA sequence is as follows: TGTGCCAGCAGGGCTAGCGGGAGTAGCACAGATACGCAGTATTTT.